The entry below gives a single TCR beta chain sequence along with its context. No cognate antigen has been identified for it. No base quality values were provided; no much bigger clone lies one nucleotide off. This record belongs to a study of a mutant IDH1 vaccine in newly diagnosed glioma (TCRdb year 2021). With regard to the full study: Vaccination was initiated 4-6 weeks after radiotherapy alone, or concurrently with temozolomide cycles in the chemotherapy-containing groups. For exploratory analyses, approximately 23 treated patients had longitudinal TCRB deep sequencing done wherever samples were available. Of the 32 patients who were treated, about 62% were male and 37.5% were female, and the mean age was about 40 years. Visit V12 was the week-35 safety follow-up and visit V13 was the week-47 end of study. Before enrollment, most patients had been given radiochemotherapy with temozolomide as standard therapy, while the rest had received either radiotherapy alone or temozolomide alone. Peripheral blood was collected at six visits: V03 (baseline), V05, V07, V10, V12 and V13.

Libraries came from the immunoSEQ multiplex PCR assay. Rearranged TCR beta chain sequences were amplified with the hsTCRB Kit following the manufacturer's protocol. Sequencing of TCRB libraries was carried out on an Illumina MiSeq. Per the authors' processing: The proprietary platform of the kit vendor was used for demultiplexing, trimming and gene mapping. Here the immuneACCESS table is served through TCRdb, limited to in-frame sequences with V and J called. Missing clones are a known gap in these copies; in checked studies unresolved V genes cover under half, and the rest lacks a known reason. Clonal size and the V and J genes are those of that table, whereas D and trimming came from the DNA. Within this sample are 45,000 to 50,000 clones, with 88% of them counted one time only. The top ten clones comprise more than 5.5% of the sample. Per the publication, the time point label means: week 35, safety follow-up. Every vaccine dose consisted of 300 ug of a 20-mer mutant IDH1 peptide in Montanide, administered subcutaneously together with topical imiquimod. Patients received eight vaccinations in weeks 1, 3, 5, 7, 11, 15, 19 and 23, corresponding to visits V03 through V10. The donors had newly diagnosed IDH1-mutant astrocytomas of WHO grade 3 or 4 that showed loss of nuclear ATRX. The samples were drawn from NOA16, a multicentre, single-arm, open-label phase I trial in Germany that tested a mutant IDH1 peptide vaccine in humans for the first time. Genomic DNA for TCRB sequencing was extracted from EDTA blood using the DNeasy Blood and Tissue Kit.

CDR3 length: 16 amino acids, cysteine to phenylalanine. The kept DNA is CDR3 alone, 48 bases in frame from the first base. In the germline V gene, CDR1 corresponds to SNHLY and CDR2 to FYNNEI. V ends up 4 bases short and J 3 bases short, with an unmatched junction base count of 9. Overall study outcomes, separate from this receptor: Selection of PBMC samples for TCRB deep sequencing was based on availability. According to the authors, sample limitations meant that analyses of patient blood samples could not be reproduced. Across multiple MHC alleles, vaccine-induced immune responses were seen in approximately 93% of patients. Changes in the top peripheral T cell clonotypes picked up by TCRB sequencing did not appear to be linked to pseudoprogression.

In this chain, TRBV2 is recombined with TRBJ2-5, and 9 bases in between align with TRBD2. The TCR comes from a middle-aged woman with glioma. The specimen comprised PBMCs, sampled from a glioma patient whose treatment included an IDH1 peptide vaccine. The DNA reads TGTGCCAGCAGTGTGCAGCGGGGGGCCCTAGAAGAGACCCAGTACTTC. It translates to CASSVQRGALEETQYF.